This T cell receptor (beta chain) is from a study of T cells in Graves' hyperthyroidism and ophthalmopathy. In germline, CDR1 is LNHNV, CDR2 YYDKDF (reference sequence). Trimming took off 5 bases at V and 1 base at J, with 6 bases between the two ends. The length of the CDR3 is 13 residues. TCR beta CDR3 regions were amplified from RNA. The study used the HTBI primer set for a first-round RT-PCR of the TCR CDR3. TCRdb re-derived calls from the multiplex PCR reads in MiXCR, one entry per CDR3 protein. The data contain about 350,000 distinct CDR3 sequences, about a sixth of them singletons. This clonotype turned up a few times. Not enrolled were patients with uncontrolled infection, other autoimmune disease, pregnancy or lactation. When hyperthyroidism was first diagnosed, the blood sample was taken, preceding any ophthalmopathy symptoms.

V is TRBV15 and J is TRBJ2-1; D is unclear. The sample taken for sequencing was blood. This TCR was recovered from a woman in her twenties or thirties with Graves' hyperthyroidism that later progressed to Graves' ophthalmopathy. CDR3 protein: CATSLSSYNEQFF. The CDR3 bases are TGTGCCACCAGCCTGTCATCCTACAATGAGCAGTTCTTC.